The clone carrying this T cell receptor beta chain was observed many times. Its target is not known. This entry comes from a study of T cells in Graves' hyperthyroidism and ophthalmopathy. Study details: Peripheral blood sampling occurred at initial diagnosis, before any treatment.

TCR beta CDR3 regions were amplified from RNA transcripts. During a first-round RT-PCR of the TCR CDR3, the HTBI primer set was used. In TCRdb, the multiplex PCR reads were re-called with MiXCR into one record per CDR3 protein. Seen here are more than 350,000 distinct CDR3 sequences, about 15% observed once, and the top ten hold roughly 33%. Criteria for exclusion of patients were uncontrolled infection, other autoimmune disease, pregnancy or lactation. Points from the study as a whole: Most thyroid clonotypes expanded above 0.001 were also detected in blood.

This receptor was obtained from a woman in her 30s with Graves' hyperthyroidism. The specimen was blood.

CDR3 sequence: CASTTGTSGRTDTQYF. CDR3 sequence (DNA): TGTGCCAGCACCACCGGGACTAGCGGGAGGACAGATACGCAGTATTTT. V gene TRBV2 combines with J gene TRBJ2-3, with 15 bases that match TRBD2. The CDR3 consists of 16 residues. The V segment lost 7 bases and the J segment 3 bases; nucleotides outside the gene matches: 5. Germline values: CDR1 SNHLY, CDR2 FYNNEI.